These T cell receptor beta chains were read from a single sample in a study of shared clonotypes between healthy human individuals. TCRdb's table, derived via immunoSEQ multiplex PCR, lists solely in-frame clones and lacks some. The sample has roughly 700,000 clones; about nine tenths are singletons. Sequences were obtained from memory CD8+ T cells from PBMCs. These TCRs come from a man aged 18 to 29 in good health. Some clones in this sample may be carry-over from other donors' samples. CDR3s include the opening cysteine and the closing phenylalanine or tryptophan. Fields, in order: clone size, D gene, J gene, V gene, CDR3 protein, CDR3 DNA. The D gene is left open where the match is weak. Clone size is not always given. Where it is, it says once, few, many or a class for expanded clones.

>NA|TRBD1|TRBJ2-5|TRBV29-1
CSVVRQGAIGETQYF
TGCAGCGTTGTACGACAGGGCGCGATAGGAGAGACCCAGTACTTC
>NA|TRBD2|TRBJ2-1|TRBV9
CASSAGTSWVF
TGTGCCAGCAGCGCGGGGACTAGCTGGGTCTTC
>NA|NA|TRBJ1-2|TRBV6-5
CASSYPGNGYTF
TGTGCCAGCAGTTACCCAGGGAATGGCTACACCTTC
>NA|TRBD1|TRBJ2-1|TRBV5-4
CASSFGTGLLNEQFF
TGTGCCAGCAGCTTCGGGACAGGGTTATTGAATGAGCAGTTCTTC
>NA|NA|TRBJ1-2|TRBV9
CASSVGQVYGYTF
TGTGCCAGCAGCGTAGGGCAGGTATATGGCTACACCTTC
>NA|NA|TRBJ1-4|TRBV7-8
CASSLAGLNEKLFF
TGTGCCAGCAGCTTAGCAGGGCTTAATGAAAAACTGTTTTTT
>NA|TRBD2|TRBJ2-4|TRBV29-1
CSVAGVAGVGNIQYF
TGCAGCGTAGCGGGGGTAGCGGGAGTTGGAAACATTCAGTACTTC
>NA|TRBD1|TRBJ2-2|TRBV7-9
CASSSRDSIITGELFF
TGTGCCAGCAGCTCCCGGGACAGCATAATCACCGGGGAGCTGTTTTTT
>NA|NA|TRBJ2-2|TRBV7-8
CASSPRPRYTGELFF
TGTGCCAGCAGCCCGAGGCCCCGGTACACCGGGGAGCTGTTTTTT
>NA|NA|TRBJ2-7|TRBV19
CATSWTLLYEQYF
TGTGCCACCTCCTGGACCCTCCTCTACGAGCAGTACTTC
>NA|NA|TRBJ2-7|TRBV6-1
CASSEHTYADPGFYF
TGTGCCAGCAGTGAACACACCTACGCGGACCCGGGGTTTTACTTC
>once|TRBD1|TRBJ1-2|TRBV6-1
CASSKFPQGVDGYTF
TGTGCCAGCAGTAAATTCCCACAGGGGGTGGATGGCTACACCTTC
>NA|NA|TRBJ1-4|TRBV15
CATSRRTGRVVTNEKLFF
TGTGCCACCAGCAGACGAACAGGGCGGGTAGTAACTAATGAAAAACTGTTTTTT
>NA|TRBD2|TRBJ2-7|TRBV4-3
CASSPGGYEQYF
TGCGCCAGCAGCCCCGGGGGGTACGAGCAGTACTTC
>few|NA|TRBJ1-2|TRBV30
CAWSVLGSQYGYTF
TGTGCCTGGAGTGTACTCGGCAGCCAGTATGGCTACACCTTC
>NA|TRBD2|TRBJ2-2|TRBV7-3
CASSQGLAGDTGELFF
TGTGCCAGCAGCCAGGGACTAGCGGGAGACACCGGGGAGCTGTTTTTT
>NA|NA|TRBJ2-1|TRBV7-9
CASSLVAGGPNNEQFF
TGTGCCAGCAGCTTAGTGGCAGGTGGTCCCAACAATGAGCAGTTCTTC
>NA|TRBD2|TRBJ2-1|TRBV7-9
CASSPRRLAGTYNEQFF
TGTGCCAGCAGCCCTAGGCGACTAGCGGGAACCTACAATGAGCAGTTCTTC
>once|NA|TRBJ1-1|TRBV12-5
CASGLISPTGTPNTEAFF
TGTGCTAGTGGTTTGATTTCGCCGACCGGGACACCGAACACTGAAGCTTTCTTT
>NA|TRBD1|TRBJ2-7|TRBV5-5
CASSWQGAQYF
TGTGCCAGCAGCTGGCAGGGGGCGCAGTACTTC
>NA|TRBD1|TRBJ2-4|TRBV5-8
CASSPTQGAVNIQYF
TGTGCCAGCAGCCCCACACAGGGGGCCGTGAACATTCAGTACTTC
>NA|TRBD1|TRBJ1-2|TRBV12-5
CASGFTLKEQGTLTSNYGYTF
TGTGCTAGTGGTTTCACCCTCAAAGAACAGGGGACTTTAACTTCTAACTATGGCTACACCTTC
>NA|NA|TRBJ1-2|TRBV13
CASSLGGGYGYTF
TGTGCCAGCAGCTTAGGTGGTGGCTATGGCTACACCTTC
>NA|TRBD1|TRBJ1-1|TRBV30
CAWIRGLNTEAFF
TGTGCCTGGATTAGGGGGCTTAACACTGAAGCTTTCTTT